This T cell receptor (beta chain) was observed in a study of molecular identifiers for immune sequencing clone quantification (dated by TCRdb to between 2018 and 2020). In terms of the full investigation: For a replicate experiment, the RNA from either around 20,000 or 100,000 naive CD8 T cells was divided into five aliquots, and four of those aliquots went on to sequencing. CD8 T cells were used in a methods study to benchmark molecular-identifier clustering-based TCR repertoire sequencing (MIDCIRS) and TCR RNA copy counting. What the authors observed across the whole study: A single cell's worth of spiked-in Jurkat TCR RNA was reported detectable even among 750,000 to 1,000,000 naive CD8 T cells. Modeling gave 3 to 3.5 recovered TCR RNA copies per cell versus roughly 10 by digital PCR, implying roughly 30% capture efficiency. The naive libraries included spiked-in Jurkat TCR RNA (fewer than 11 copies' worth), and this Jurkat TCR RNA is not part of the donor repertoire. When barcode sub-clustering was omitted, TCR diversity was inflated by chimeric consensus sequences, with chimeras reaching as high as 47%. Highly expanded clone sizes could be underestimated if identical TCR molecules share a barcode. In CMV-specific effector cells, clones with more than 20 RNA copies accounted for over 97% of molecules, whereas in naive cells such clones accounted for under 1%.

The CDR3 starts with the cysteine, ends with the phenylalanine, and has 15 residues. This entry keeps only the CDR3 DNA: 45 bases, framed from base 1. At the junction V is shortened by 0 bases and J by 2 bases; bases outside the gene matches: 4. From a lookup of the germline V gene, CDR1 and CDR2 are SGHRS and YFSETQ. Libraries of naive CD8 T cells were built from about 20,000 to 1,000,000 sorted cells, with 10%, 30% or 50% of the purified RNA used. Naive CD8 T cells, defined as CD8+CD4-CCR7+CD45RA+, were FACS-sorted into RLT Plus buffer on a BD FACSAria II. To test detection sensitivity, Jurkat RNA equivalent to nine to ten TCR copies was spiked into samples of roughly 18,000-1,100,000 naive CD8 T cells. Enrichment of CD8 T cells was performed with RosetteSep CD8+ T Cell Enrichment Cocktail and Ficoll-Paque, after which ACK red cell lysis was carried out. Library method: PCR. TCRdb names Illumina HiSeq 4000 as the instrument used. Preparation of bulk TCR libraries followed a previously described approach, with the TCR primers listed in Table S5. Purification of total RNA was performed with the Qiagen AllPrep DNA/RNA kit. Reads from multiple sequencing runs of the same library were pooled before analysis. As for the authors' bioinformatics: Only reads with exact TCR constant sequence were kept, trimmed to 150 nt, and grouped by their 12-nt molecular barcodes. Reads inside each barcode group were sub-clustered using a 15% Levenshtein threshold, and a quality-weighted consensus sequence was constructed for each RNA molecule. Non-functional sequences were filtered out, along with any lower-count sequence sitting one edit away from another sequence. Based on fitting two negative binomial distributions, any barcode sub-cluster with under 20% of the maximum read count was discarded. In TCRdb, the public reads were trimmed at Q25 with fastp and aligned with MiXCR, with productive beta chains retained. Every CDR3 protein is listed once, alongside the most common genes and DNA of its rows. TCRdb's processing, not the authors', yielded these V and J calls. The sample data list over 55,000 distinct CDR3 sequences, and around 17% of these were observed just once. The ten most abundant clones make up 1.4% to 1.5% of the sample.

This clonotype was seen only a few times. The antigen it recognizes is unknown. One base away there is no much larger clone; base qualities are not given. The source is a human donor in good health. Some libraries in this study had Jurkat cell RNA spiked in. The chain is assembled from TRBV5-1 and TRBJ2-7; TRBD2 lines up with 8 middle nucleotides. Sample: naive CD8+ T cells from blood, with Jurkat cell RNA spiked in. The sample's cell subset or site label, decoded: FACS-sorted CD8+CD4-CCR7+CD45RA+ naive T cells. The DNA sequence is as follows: TGCGCCAGCAGCTTGGGTGTAGCGGGAACCTACGAGCAGTACTTC. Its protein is CASSLGVAGTYEQYF.